The sample holds many counts of the clone carrying this T cell receptor beta chain. Its target is not known. The sample originates from a study of CD8 T cells in ankylosing spondylitis. Findings and limits, study-wide: Reportedly, matched ankylosing spondylitis synovial fluid was significantly enriched for disease-linked clones. Characteristic of ankylosing spondylitis blood, it appeared, was a TCR beta motif comprising about eight highly homologous variants.

This CDR3 is built from 12 residues. V shed 1 base and J shed 3 bases, with 4 bases lying between them. Germline V gene lookup returns CDR1 SEHNR and CDR2 FQNEAQ (reference sequence). MiXCR, applied by TCRdb to the 5' RACE reads, yields one record per CDR3 protein. The sample includes about 240,000 distinct CDR3 sequences, about 10% of them seen just once. This receptor was identified in a male donor with ankylosing spondylitis or in good health (not recorded which). This rearrangement joins TRBV7-9 to TRBJ2-7; D unresolved. Sequences were obtained from blood, either unsorted or a sorted T cell fraction (not recorded which). The CDR3 loop reads CASSLELYEQYF. CDR3 in DNA: TGTGCCAGCAGCTTAGAGCTCTACGAGCAGTACTTC.